Each of the 6 T cell receptor beta chains below was sequenced from the same sample in a study of T cell responses to AZD1222 COVID-19 vaccine. Profiled with immunoSEQ multiplex PCR; TCRdb holds only in-frame clones, not every one. Among about 200,000 clones, over 85% were seen once, and the ten largest hold around 1%. This sample comprised peripheral blood, obtained 28 days after the second AZD1222 dose. The source of these receptors is an adult who received the AZD1222 COVID-19 vaccine.

V is TRBV28 and J is TRBJ1-2, with a tentative D call TRBD1 (5 bases). The germline V gene encodes CDR1 MDHEN and CDR2 SYDVKM. V lost 3 bases to trimming and J lost 4 bases, with 9 bases between them. This CDR3 is 13 amino acids long. In nucleotides, the CDR3 is TGTGCCAGCAGTTTGAGGCAGGGCTATGGCTACACCTTC. Protein: CASSLRQGYGYTF.

The chain is built from TRBV5-1 and TRBJ1-4; 8 bases agree with TRBD1. The germline gives CDR1 SGHRS, CDR2 YFSETQ. With 4 bases clipped from V and 7 bases from J, the junction kept 12 bases outside the gene matches. CDR3 size: 16 residues. The chain's CDR3 is CASSPTPTGEAEKLFF. The CDR3 nucleotides are TGCGCCAGCAGCCCCACCCCGACAGGGGAAGCTGAAAAACTGTTTTTT.

The V call is TRBV5-6, the J call TRBJ2-7, with 8 bases matching TRBD1. There are 13 residues in the CDR3. Germline-derived CDR1 and CDR2 are SGHDT and YYEEEE. J gave up 3 bases and V 4 bases, and 3 bases lay outside the gene matches. DNA for the CDR3: TGTGCCAGCAGCGTCGACAGGGGCTACGAGCAGTACTTC. Protein sequence: CASSVDRGYEQYF.

The J gene is TRBJ1-1, the V gene TRBV21-1; TRBD1 is the table's D call and was not checked against the DNA. TRBV21-1 is a pseudogene segment. The CDR3 runs to 18 residues. CDR3 sequence: CASSTRLVLGGQNTEAFF. DNA of the CDR3: TGTGCCAGCAGCACGCGTCTCGTTTTAGGGGGACAGAACACTGAAGCTTTCTTT.

The chain carries TRBV2 and TRBJ2-7, with 9 bases identical to TRBD1. The germline V gene has CDR1 SNHLY and CDR2 FYNNEI. V trimming: 5 bases; J trimming: 5 bases; junction bases outside the gene matches: 4. This CDR3 has 13 residues. The CDR3 region has the DNA TGTGCCAGCAGTATACAGGGGGCCCACGAGCAGTACTTC. Its protein product is CASSIQGAHEQYF.

The genes are TRBV3-1 (or the pseudogene TRBV3-2) and TRBJ1-3; D remains unclear. In germline, CDR1 is LGHDT, CDR2 YNNKEL (reference sequence). The length of the CDR3 is 16 residues. The V gene lost 5 bases and the J gene lost 3 bases, with 17 bases spanning the gap. The CDR3 spells CASSDRTQSFGNTIYF. DNA for the CDR3: TGTGCCAGCAGCGACCGGACTCAGTCGTTTGGAAACACCATATATTTT.